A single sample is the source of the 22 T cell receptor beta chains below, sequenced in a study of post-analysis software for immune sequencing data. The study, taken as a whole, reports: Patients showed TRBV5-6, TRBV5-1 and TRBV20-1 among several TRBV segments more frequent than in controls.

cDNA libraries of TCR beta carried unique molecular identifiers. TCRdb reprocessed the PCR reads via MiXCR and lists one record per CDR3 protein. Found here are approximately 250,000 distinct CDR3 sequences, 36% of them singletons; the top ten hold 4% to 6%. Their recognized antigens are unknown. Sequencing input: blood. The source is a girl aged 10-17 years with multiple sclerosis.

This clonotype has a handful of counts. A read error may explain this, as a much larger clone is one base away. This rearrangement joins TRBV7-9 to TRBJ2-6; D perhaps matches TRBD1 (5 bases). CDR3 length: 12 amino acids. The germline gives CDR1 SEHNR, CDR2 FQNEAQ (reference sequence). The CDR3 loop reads CAPRVGANVRTF. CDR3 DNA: TGTGCCCCCCGCGTAGGGGCCAACGTCCGGACTTTC.

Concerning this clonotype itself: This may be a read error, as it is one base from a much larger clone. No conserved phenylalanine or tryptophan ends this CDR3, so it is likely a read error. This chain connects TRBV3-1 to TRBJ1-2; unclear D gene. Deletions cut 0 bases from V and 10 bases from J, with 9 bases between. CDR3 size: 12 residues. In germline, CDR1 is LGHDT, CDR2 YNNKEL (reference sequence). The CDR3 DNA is TGTGCCAGCAGCCAAGATATTTGGGCCTACACCATC. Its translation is CASSQDIWAYTI.

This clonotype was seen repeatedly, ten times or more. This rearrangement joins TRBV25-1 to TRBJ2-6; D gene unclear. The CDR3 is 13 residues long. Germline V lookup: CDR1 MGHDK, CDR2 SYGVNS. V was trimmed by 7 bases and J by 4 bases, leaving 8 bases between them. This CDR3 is CASTAMGANVLTF. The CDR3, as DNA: TGTGCCAGCACGGCTATGGGGGCCAACGTCCTGACTTTC.

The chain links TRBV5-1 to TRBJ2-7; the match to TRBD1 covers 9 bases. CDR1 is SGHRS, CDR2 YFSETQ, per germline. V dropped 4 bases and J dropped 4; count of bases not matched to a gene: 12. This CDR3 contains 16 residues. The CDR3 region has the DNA TGCGCCAGCAGCCGCAGTACCGGGACAGGGACTTACGAGCAGTACTTC. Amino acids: CASSRSTGTGTYEQYF.

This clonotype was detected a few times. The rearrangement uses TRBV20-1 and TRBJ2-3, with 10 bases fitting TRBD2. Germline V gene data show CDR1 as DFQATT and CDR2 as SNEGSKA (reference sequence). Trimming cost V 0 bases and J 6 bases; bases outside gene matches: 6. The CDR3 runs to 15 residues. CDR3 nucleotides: TGCAGTGCTAGAGATGAAGCGGGGGGGCCGGATACGCAGTATTTT. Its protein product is CSARDEAGGPDTQYF.

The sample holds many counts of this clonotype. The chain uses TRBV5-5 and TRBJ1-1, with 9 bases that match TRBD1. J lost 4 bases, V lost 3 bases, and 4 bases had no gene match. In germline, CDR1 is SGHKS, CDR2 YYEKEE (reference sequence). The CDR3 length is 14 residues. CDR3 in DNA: TGTGCCAGCAGCTGGGGGACAGGGCGCACTGAAGCTTTCTTT. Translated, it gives CASSWGTGRTEAFF.

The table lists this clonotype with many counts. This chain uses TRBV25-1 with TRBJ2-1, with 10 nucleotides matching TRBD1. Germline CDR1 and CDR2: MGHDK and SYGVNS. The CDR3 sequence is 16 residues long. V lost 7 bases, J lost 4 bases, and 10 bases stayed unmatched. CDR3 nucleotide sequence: TGTGCCAGCACAAAGAGGGGACAGGGGCTTTACAATGAGCAGTTCTTC. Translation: CASTKRGQGLYNEQFF.

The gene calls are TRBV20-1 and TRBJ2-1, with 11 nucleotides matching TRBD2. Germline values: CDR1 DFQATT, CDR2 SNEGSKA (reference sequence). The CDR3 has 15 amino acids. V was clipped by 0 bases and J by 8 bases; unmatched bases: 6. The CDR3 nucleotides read TGCAGTGCTAGAGATGTTAGCGGGGGGGCGGATGAGCAGTTCTTC. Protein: CSARDVSGGADEQFF.

The CDR3 DNA follows: TGTGCCAGCAGTTCGACAGGGGTCAGGGGTCAGCCCCAGCATTTT. The encoded protein is CASSSTGVRGQPQHF. The V gene is TRBV6-6, the J gene TRBJ1-5, with 8 bases identical to TRBD1. CDR1 is MNHNY and CDR2 is SVGAGI in the germline V gene (reference sequence). With V trimmed by 4 bases and J by 6 bases, 8 bases remained unmatched. CDR3 size: 15 residues.

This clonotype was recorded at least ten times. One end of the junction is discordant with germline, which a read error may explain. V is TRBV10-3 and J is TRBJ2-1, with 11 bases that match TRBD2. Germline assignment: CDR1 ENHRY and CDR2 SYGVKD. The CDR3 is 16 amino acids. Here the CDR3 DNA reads TGTGCCATCAGGCGTAGCGGGGGGGCCTCCCACAATGAGCAGTTCTTC. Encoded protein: CAIRRSGGASHNEQFF.

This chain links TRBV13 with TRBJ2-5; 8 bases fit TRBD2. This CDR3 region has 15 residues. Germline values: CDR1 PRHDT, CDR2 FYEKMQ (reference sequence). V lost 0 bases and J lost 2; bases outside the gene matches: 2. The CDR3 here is CASSLGTSEQETQYF. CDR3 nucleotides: TGTGCCAGCAGCTTAGGGACTAGCGAACAAGAGACCCAGTACTTC.

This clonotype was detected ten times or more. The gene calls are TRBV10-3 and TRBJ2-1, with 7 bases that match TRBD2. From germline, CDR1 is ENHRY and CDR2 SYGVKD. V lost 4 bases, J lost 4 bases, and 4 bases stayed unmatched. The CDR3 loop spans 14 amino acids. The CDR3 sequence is CAISGTSEYNEQFF. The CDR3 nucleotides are TGTGCCATCAGTGGAACTAGCGAGTACAATGAGCAGTTCTTC.

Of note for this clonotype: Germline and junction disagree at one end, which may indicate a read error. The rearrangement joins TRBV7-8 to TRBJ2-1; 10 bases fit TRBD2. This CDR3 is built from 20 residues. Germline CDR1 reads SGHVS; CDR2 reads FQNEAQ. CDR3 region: CASGLASPSGSLWGTNEQFF. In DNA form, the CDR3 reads TGTGCCAGCGGCTTAGCGTCCCCTAGCGGGAGTCTGTGGGGAACCAATGAGCAGTTCTTC.

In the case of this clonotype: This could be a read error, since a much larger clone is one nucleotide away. CDR3 bases: TGCGCCAGCAGCCCCGACAGCTCCTACAATGAGCAGTTCTTC. It is translated as CASSPDSSYNEQFF. This sequence joins TRBV5-1 and TRBJ2-1; a weak D match, TRBD1 (5 bases). The V end lost 4 bases, the J end lost 0 bases, and 8 bases lay between the germline ends. The CDR3 has 14 residues. Germline lookup yields CDR1 SGHRS and CDR2 YFSETQ.

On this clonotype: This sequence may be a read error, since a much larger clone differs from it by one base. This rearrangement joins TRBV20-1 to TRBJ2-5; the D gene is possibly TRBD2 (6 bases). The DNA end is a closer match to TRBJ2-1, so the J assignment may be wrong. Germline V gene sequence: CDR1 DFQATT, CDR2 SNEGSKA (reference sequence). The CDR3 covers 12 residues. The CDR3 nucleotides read TGCAGTGCGATAGCGGACCAAGAGACCCAGTTCTTC. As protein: CSAIADQETQFF.

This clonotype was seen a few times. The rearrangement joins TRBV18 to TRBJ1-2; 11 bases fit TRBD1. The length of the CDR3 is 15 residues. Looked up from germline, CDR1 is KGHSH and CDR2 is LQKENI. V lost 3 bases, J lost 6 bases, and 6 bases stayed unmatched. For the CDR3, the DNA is TGTGCCAGCTCACCGTTGGACAGGGGGCACGATGGCTACACCTTC. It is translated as CASSPLDRGHDGYTF.

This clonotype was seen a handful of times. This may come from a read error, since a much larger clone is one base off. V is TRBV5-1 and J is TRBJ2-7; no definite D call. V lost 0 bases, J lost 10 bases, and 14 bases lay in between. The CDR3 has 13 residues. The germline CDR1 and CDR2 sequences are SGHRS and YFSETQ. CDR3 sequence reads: CASSLGEEEAQYF. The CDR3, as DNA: TGCGCCAGCAGCTTGGGAGAAGAAGAGGCCCAGTACTTC.

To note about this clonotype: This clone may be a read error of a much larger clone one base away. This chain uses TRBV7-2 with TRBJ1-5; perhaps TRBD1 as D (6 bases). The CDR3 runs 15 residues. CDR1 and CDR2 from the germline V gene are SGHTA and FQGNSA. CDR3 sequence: CASSTGIYSNQSQHF. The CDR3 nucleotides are TGTGCCAGCAGCACAGGGATTTATAGCAATCAGTCCCAGCATTTT.

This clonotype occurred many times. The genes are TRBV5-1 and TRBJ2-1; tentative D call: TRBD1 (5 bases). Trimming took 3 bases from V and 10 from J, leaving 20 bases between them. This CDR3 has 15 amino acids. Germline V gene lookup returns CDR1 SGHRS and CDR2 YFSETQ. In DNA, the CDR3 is TGCGCCAGCAGCTCCGGACAAGACGGGTTGGGGGAGCAGTTCTTC. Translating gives CASSSGQDGLGEQFF. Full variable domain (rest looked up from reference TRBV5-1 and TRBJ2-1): KAGVTQTPRYLIKTRGQQVTLSCSPISGHRSVSWYQQTPGQGLQFLFEYFSETQRNKGNFPGRFSGRQFSNSRSEMNVSTLELGDSALYLCASSSGQDGLGEQFFGPGTRLTVL.

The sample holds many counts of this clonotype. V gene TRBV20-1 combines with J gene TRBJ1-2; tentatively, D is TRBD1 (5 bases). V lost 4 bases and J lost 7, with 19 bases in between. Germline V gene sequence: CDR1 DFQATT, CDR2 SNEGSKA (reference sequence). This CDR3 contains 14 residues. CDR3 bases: TGCAGTGCTACCCCGTCGACAGTACCGGGTGGCTACACCTTC. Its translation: CSATPSTVPGGYTF.

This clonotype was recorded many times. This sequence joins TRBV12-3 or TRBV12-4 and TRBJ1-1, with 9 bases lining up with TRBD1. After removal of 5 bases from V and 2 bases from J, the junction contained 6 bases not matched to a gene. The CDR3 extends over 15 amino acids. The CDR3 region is CASSPSDRGNTEAFF. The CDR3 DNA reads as TGTGCCAGCAGTCCCTCGGACAGGGGTAACACTGAAGCTTTCTTT.

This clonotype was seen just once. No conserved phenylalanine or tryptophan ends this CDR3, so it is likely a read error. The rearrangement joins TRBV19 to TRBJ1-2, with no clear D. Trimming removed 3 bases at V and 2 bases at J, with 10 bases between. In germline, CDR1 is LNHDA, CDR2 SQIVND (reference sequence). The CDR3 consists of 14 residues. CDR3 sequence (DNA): TGTGCCAGTAGTATCCCTCCAGGCAACTATGGCTACACCTGC. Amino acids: CASSIPPGNYGYTC.